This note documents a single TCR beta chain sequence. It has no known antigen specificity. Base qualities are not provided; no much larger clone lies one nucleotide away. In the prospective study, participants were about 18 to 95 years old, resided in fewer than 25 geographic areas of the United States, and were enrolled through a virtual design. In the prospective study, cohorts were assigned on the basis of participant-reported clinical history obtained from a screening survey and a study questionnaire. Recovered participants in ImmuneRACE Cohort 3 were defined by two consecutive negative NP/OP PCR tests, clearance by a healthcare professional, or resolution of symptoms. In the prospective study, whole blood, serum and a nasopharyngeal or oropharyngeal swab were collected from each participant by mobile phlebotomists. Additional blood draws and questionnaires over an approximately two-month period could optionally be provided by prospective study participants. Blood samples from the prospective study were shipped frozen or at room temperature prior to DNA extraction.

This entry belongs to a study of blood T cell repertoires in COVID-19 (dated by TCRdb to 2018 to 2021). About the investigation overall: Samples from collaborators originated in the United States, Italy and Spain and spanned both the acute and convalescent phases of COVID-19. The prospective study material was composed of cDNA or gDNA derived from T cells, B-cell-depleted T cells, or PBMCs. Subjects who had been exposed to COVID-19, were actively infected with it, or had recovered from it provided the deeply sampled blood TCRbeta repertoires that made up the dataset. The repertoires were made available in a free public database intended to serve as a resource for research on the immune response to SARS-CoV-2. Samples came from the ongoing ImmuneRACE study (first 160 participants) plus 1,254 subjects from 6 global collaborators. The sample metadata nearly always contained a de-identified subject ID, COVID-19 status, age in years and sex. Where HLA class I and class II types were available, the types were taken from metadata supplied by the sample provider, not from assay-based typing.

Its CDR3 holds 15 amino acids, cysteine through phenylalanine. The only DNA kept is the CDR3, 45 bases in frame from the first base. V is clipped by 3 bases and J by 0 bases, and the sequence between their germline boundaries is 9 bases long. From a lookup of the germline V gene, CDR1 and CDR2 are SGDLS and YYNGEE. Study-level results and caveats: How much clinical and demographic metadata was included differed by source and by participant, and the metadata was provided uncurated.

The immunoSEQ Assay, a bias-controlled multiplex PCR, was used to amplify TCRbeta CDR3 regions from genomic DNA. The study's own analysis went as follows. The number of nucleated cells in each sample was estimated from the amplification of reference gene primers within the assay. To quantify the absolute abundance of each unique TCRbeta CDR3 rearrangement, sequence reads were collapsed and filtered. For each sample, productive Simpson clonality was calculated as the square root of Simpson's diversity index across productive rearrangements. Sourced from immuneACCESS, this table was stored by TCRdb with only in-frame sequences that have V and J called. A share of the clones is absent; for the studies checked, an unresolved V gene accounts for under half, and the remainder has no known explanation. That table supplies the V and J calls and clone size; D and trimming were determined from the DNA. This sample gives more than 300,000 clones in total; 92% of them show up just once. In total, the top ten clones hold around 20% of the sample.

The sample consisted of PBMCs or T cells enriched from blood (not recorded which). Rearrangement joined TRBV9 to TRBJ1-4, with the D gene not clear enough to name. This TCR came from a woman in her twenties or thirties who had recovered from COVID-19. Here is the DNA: TGTGCCAGCAGCGGCGGGTTAGCAACTAATGAAAAACTGTTTTTT. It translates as CASSGGLATNEKLFF.